This T cell receptor (beta chain) comes out of a study of blood T cell repertoires in COVID-19. The wider study: Sources were T cells, B-cell-depleted T cells, or PBMCs; the material itself was cDNA or gDNA.

Sequencing used immunoSEQ multiplex PCR; TCRdb keeps in-frame clones, though not all of them. Altogether about 57,000 clones are present, over 75% being singletons, with the ten largest covering around 4.5%. The CDR3 covers 15 residues. With 5 bases clipped from V and 3 bases from J, the junction kept 9 bases outside the gene matches. CDR1 LNHDA and CDR2 SQIVND come from the germline V gene (reference sequence). This chain joins TRBV19 and TRBJ1-2; 7 positions agree with TRBD1. The sample comprised peripheral blood. This TCR derives from a human donor in a cohort sampled during active COVID-19. The CDR3 DNA is TGTGCCAGTAGTGCTCCAGGGGGGTCGGACTATGGCTACACCTTC. It yields the protein CASSAPGGSDYGYTF.